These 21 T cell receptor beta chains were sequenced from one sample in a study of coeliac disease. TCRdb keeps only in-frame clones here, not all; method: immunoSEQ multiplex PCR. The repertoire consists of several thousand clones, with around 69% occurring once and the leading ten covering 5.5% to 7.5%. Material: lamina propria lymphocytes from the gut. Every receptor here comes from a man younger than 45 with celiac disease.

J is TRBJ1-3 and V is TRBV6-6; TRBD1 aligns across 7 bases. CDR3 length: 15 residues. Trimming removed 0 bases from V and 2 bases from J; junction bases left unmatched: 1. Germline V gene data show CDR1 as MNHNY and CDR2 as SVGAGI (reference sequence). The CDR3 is CASSYSTGPGNTIYF. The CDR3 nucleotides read TGTGCCAGCAGTTACTCGACAGGGCCTGGAAACACCATATATTTT.

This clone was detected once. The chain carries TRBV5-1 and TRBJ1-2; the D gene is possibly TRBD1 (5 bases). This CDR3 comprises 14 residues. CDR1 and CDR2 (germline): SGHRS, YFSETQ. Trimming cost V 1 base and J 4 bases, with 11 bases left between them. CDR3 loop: CASSLWGDFYGYTF. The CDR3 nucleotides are TGCGCCAGCAGCTTGTGGGGGGACTTCTATGGCTACACCTTC.

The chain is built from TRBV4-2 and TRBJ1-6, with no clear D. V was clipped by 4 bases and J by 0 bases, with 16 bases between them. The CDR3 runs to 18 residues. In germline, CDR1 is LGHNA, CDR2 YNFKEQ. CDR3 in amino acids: CASSRGRQLSSYNSPLHF. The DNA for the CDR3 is TGTGCCAGCAGCCGAGGGAGGCAGCTTAGCTCCTATAATTCACCCCTCCACTTT.

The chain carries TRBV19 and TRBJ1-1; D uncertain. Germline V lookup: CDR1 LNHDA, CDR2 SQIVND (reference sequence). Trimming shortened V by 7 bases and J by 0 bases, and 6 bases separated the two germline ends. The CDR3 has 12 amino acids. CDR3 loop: CASTQVNTEAFF. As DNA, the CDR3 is TGTGCCAGTACTCAGGTGAACACTGAAGCTTTCTTT.

CDR3: CASSGQGDQPQHF. CDR3 nucleotides: TGTGCCAGCAGTGGACAGGGGGATCAGCCCCAGCATTTT. This chain connects TRBV6-1 to TRBJ1-5; the match to TRBD1 covers 9 bases. From germline, CDR1 is MNHNS and CDR2 SASEGT. V shed 4 bases, J shed 5 bases, and the junction held 0 bases outside the gene matches. CDR3 length: 13 amino acids.

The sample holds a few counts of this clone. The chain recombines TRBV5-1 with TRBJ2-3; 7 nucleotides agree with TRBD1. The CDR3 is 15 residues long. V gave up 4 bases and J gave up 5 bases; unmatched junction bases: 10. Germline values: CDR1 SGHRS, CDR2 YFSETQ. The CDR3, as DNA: TGCGCCAGCAGCCCACAGGGGAGCAACCTAGATACGCAGTATTTT. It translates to CASSPQGSNLDTQYF.

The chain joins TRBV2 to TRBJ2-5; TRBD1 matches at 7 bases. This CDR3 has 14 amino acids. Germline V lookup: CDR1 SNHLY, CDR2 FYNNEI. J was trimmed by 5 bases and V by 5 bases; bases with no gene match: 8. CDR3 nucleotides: TGTGCCAGCAGTTGGGCCACAGGGGAGGAGACCCAGTACTTC. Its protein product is CASSWATGEETQYF.

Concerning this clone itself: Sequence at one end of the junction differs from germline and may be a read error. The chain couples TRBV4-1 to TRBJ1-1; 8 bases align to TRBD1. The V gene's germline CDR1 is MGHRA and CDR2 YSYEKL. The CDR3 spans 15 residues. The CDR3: CASSRLDRVSTKAFF. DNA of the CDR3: TGCGCCAGCAGCCGTTTGGACAGGGTGAGCACTAAAGCTTTCTTT.

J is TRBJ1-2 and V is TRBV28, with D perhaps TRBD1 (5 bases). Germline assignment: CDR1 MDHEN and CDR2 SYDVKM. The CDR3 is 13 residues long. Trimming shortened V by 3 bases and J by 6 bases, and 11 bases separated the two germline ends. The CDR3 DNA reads TGTGCCAGCAGTTTTGGGGGAGGTGATGGCTACACCTTC. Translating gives CASSFGGGDGYTF.

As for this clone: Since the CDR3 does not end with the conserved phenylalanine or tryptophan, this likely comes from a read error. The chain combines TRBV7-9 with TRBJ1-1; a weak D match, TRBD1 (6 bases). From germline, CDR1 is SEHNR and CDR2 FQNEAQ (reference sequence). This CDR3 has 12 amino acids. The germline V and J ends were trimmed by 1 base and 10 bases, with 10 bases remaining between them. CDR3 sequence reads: CASSLDTGLAFL. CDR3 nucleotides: TGTGCCAGCAGCTTAGATACAGGGTTAGCTTTCCTT.

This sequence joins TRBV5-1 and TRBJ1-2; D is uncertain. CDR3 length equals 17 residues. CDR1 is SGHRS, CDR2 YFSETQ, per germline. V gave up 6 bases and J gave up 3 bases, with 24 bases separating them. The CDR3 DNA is TGCGCCAGCACCCTAGGTAACATCCCGGCCGAGCACTATGGCTACACCTTC. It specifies CASTLGNIPAEHYGYTF.

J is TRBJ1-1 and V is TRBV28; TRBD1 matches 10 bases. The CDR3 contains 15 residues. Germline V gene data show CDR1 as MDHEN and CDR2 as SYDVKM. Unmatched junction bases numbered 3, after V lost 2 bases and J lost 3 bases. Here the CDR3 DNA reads TGTGCCAGCAGTTTACTCGGACAGGGGGACACTGAAGCTTTCTTT. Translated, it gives CASSLLGQGDTEAFF. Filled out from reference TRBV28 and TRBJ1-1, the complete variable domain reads DVKVTQSSRYLVKRTGEKVFLECVQDMDHENMFWYRQDPGLGLRLIYFSYDVKMKEKGDIPEGYSVSREKKERFSLILESASTNQTSMYLCASSLLGQGDTEAFFGQGTRLTVV.

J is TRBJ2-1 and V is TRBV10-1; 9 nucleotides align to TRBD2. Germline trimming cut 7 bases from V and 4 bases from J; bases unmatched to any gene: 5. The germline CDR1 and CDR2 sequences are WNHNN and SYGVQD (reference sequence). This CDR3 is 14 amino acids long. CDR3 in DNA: TGCGCCAGCACGTGGACTAGCGAGTACAATGAGCAGTTCTTC. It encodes CASTWTSEYNEQFF.

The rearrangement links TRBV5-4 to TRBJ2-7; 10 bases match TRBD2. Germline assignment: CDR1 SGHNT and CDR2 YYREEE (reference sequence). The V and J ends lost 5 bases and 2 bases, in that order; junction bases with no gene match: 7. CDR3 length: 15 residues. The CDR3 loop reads CASSPSSGRAYEQYF. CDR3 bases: TGTGCCAGCAGTCCCTCAAGCGGGAGGGCCTACGAGCAGTACTTC.

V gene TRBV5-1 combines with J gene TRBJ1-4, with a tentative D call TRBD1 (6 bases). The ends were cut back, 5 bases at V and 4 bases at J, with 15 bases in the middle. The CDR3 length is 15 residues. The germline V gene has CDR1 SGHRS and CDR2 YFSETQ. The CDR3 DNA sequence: TGCGCCAGCAGGGATAGGGACACCCATAATGAAAAACTGTTTTTT. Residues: CASRDRDTHNEKLFF.

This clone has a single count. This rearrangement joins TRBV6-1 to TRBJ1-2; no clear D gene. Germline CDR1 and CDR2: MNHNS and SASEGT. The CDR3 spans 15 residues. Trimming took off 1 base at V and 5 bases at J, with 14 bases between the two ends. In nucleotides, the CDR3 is TGTGCCAGCAGTGAAGTGAACAGACCTACTTATGGCTACACCTTC. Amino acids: CASSEVNRPTYGYTF.

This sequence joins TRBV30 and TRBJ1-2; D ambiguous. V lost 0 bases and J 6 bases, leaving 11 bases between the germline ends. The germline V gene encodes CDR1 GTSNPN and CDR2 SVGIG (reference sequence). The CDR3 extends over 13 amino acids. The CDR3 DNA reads TGTGCCTGGAGTGTACAAGGGAGCCATGGCTACACCTTC. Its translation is CAWSVQGSHGYTF.

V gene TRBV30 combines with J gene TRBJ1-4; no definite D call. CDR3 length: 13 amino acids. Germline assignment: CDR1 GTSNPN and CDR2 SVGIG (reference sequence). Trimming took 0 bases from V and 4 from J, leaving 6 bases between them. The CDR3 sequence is CAWSVMSNEKLFF. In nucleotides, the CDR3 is TGTGCCTGGAGTGTGATGAGTAATGAAAAACTGTTTTTT.

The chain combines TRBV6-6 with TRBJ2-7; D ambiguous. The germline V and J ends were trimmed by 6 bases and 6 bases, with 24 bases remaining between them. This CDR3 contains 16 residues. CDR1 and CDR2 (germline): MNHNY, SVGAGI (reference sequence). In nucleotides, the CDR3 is TGTGCCAGCAGCCGATATCTCCAGGTTTTCCTTTCCGAGCAGTACTTC. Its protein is CASSRYLQVFLSEQYF.

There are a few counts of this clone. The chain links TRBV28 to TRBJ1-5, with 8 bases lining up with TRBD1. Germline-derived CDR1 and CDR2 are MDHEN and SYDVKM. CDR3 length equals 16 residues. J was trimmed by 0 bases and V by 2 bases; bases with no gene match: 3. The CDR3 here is CASSLRTGHSNQPQHF. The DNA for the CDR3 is TGTGCCAGCAGTTTAAGGACAGGGCATAGCAATCAGCCCCAGCATTTT.

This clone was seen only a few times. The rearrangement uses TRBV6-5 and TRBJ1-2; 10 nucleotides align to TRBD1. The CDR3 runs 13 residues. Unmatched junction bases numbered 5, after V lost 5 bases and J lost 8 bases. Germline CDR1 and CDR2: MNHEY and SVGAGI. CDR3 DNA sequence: TGTGCCAGCAGTGAAGACAGGGGGCGAGGCTACACCTTC. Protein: CASSEDRGRGYTF.